The 24 T cell receptor beta chains listed next were all sequenced from one sample in a study of cytomegalovirus exposure and HLA in healthy donors. In the PCR, 60 Vbeta and 13 Jbeta primers were used. Clones were read by immunoSEQ multiplex PCR, and TCRdb kept only the in-frame ones, dropping some. This table has some 77,000 clones, about four fifths appearing once. Sequencing was performed on PBMCs. These receptors all stem from a man between 45 and 60 years old in good health and CMV-seropositive.

This chain connects TRBV19 to TRBJ1-4; 9 bases map to TRBD1. This CDR3 region has 13 residues. The trim removed 9 bases at V and 8 bases at J, leaving 7 bases unmatched. Germline loops: CDR1 LNHDA, CDR2 SQIVND (reference sequence). The CDR3 here is CASTGTGQEKLFF. The CDR3 region has the DNA TGTGCCAGCACCGGGACAGGGCAAGAAAAACTGTTTTTT.

The table lists this clone with a few counts. This chain joins TRBV29-1 and TRBJ2-5; D gene uncertain. Trimming took off 3 bases at V and 0 bases at J, with 5 bases between the two ends. Germline-derived CDR1 and CDR2 are SQVTM and ANQGSEA. The length of the CDR3 is 12 residues. CDR3 region: CSVDEYQETQYF. The CDR3 bases are TGCAGCGTTGATGAGTACCAAGAGACCCAGTACTTC.

The genes are TRBV9 and TRBJ2-3; the D gene is possibly TRBD2 (8 bases). Germline V gene lookup returns CDR1 SGDLS and CDR2 YYNGEE. The CDR3 runs to 18 residues. V was clipped by 0 bases and J by 4 bases, with 21 bases between them. CDR3 residues: CASSVVFGRGLEADTQYF. In DNA form, the CDR3 reads TGTGCCAGCAGCGTAGTTTTCGGGAGGGGGCTGGAGGCAGATACGCAGTATTTT.

In this sample, this clone turned up a few times. The V gene is TRBV9, the J gene TRBJ2-7, with TRBD2 as a possible D gene (5 bases). V was pared by 1 base and J by 7 bases, with 15 bases between. Per the germline V gene, CDR1 is SGDLS and CDR2 is YYNGEE. The CDR3 loop spans 14 amino acids. CDR3 sequence (DNA): TGTGCCAGCAGCGTAAGGTCCGGGGTAGGTGAGCAGTACTTC. Encoded protein: CASSVRSGVGEQYF.

This clone appeared once. The CDR3: CASSQGTASGNTIYF. The DNA of the CDR3 is TGTGCCAGCAGCCAGGGGACAGCCTCTGGAAACACCATATATTTT. The chain has TRBV5-8 and TRBJ1-3, with 7 bases aligning to TRBD1. The germline V gene has CDR1 SGHTS and CDR2 YDEGEE. There are 15 residues in the CDR3. With 4 bases clipped from V and 0 bases from J, the junction kept 4 bases outside the gene matches.

On this clone: The junction does not match germline at one end; this may be a read error. CDR3 DNA sequence: TGCGCCAGCAGCCCCTGGGGACCAGATAGGGAGGGAGCCAAAAACAGTCAGTACTTC. Its protein is CASSPWGPDREGAKNSQYF. V is TRBV4-1 and J is TRBJ2-4, with 7 nucleotides matching TRBD2. Germline CDR1 reads MGHRA; CDR2 reads YSYEKL. The CDR3 loop spans 19 amino acids.

The genes are TRBV15 and TRBJ2-3; D possibly corresponds to TRBD2 (6 bases). The germline gives CDR1 LNHNV, CDR2 YYDKDF (reference sequence). The length of the CDR3 is 16 residues. The V end lost 0 bases, the J end lost 4 bases, and 14 bases lay between the germline ends. CDR3 in amino acids: CATSRDRRRAADTQYF. CDR3 DNA sequence: TGTGCCACCAGCAGAGATAGGAGGAGGGCTGCAGATACGCAGTATTTT.

The rearrangement joins TRBV5-1 to TRBJ2-5; weak D call: TRBD2 (6 bases). Trimming cost V 5 bases and J 5 bases, with 19 bases left between them. The CDR3 consists of 15 residues. CDR1 is SGHRS and CDR2 is YFSETQ in the germline V gene. The CDR3 DNA reads as TGCGCCAGCAGTCTCGAGAGGAGGGGTTGGGAGACCCAGTACTTC. As protein: CASSLERRGWETQYF.

The genes are TRBV30 and TRBJ2-7, with 9 bases aligning to TRBD1. From germline, CDR1 is GTSNPN and CDR2 SVGIG (reference sequence). The ends lost 0 bases at V and 3 bases at J; junction bases unmatched: 12. The CDR3 is 17 amino acids. Written as DNA, the CDR3 is TGTGCCTGGAGTGTACTTTGGTCCGGGACAGGGAGCTACGAGCAGTACTTC. It is translated as CAWSVLWSGTGSYEQYF. Combining the CDR3 with reference TRBV30 and TRBJ2-7 gives the whole variable domain SQTIHQWPATLVQPVGSPLSLECTVEGTSNPNLYWYRQAAGRGLQLLFYSVGIGQISSEVPQNLSASRPQDRQFILSSKKLLLSDSGFYLCAWSVLWSGTGSYEQYFGPGTRLTVT.

The chain's CDR3 is CASRPGTGYYEQYF. The CDR3 nucleotides are TGTGCCAGCAGGCCCGGGACAGGGTACTACGAGCAGTACTTC. The genes are TRBV2 and TRBJ2-7, with 9 bases identical to TRBD1. V gave up 6 bases and J gave up 3 bases; unmatched junction bases: 6. Germline V gives CDR1 SNHLY, CDR2 FYNNEI. The CDR3 length is 14 residues.

This clone has just a few counts. The rearrangement uses TRBV18 and TRBJ1-1; tentative D call: TRBD1 (6 bases). This CDR3 contains 15 residues. V lost 6 bases to trimming and J lost 0 bases, with 14 bases between them. CDR1 is KGHSH, CDR2 LQKENI, per germline. Here the CDR3 reads CASSPRDIMNTEAFF. The CDR3 DNA reads TGTGCCAGCTCGCCGAGGGACATTATGAACACTGAAGCTTTCTTT.

On this clone itself: At one end the junction does not follow the germline gene, possibly because of a read error. The V and J genes are TRBV7-9 and TRBJ1-2, with D possibly matching TRBD1 (6 bases). Per germline, CDR1 SEHNR and CDR2 FQNEAQ (reference sequence). CDR3 length equals 16 residues. CDR3 sequence reads: CSSSLFRGPNAYGYTF. The DNA for the CDR3 is TGTTCCAGCAGCTTATTCAGGGGCCCCAATGCCTATGGCTACACCTTC.

The chain carries TRBV27 and TRBJ1-1; maybe TRBD1 (5 bases). Trimming pared 3 bases from V and 4 bases from J, leaving 12 bases between. The CDR3 sequence is 14 residues long. Germline V gene lookup returns CDR1 MNHEY and CDR2 SMNVEV (reference sequence). CDR3 loop: CASSFEDSSTEAFF. CDR3 nucleotide sequence: TGTGCCAGCAGTTTTGAAGACAGTAGCACTGAAGCTTTCTTT.

The chain uses TRBV5-1 and TRBJ2-1; 14 bases agree with TRBD2. The V segment lost 1 base and the J segment 4 bases; nucleotides outside the gene matches: 7. Germline-derived CDR1 and CDR2 are SGHRS and YFSETQ. This CDR3 comprises 18 residues. The CDR3 reads CASSLSGTSGSSYNEQFF. In DNA form, the CDR3 reads TGCGCCAGCAGCTTGAGCGGGACTAGCGGGAGTTCTTACAATGAGCAGTTCTTC. The whole variable domain, filled in from reference TRBV5-1 and TRBJ2-1, reads KAGVTQTPRYLIKTRGQQVTLSCSPISGHRSVSWYQQTPGQGLQFLFEYFSETQRNKGNFPGRFSGRQFSNSRSEMNVSTLELGDSALYLCASSLSGTSGSSYNEQFFGPGTRLTVL.

This clone came up a few times. The chain recombines TRBV15 with TRBJ2-1; TRBD2 matches at 14 bases. The J segment lost 6 bases and the V segment lost 6 bases, leaving 1 base of the junction unmatched. Germline V gene data show CDR1 as LNHNV and CDR2 as YYDKDF (reference sequence). The CDR3 is 14 amino acids. As DNA, the CDR3 is TGTGCCACCAGGGGGACTAGCGGGAGCAATGAGCAGTTCTTC. Translated: CATRGTSGSNEQFF.

The chain couples TRBV5-1 to TRBJ2-3; TRBD2 matches at 14 bases. The CDR3 is made up of 15 amino acids. The trim removed 4 bases at V and 4 bases at J, leaving 2 bases unmatched. The germline V gene has CDR1 SGHRS and CDR2 YFSETQ. The CDR3 sequence: CASSQGLAGADTQYF. Here the CDR3 DNA reads TGCGCCAGCAGCCAGGGACTAGCGGGAGCAGATACGCAGTATTTT. The variable domain in full, with the rest retrieved from reference TRBV5-1 and TRBJ2-3, is KAGVTQTPRYLIKTRGQQVTLSCSPISGHRSVSWYQQTPGQGLQFLFEYFSETQRNKGNFPGRFSGRQFSNSRSEMNVSTLELGDSALYLCASSQGLAGADTQYFGPGTRLTVL.

The V and J genes are TRBV12-2 and TRBJ2-7; TRBD2 is the table's D call and was not checked against the DNA. TRBV12-2 is a pseudogene segment. This CDR3 has 17 amino acids. The CDR3 coding sequence is TGTGCAAGTCGCTTCTACCTTCGGACTAGCGGGAGGGGCGAGCAGTACTTC. Residues: CASRFYLRTSGRGEQYF.

The V and J genes are TRBV25-1 and TRBJ2-1; 8 bases fit TRBD1. After removal of 6 bases from V and 4 bases from J, the junction contained 11 bases not matched to a gene. Germline CDR1 is MGHDK and CDR2 is SYGVNS. This CDR3 spans 16 amino acids. Here the CDR3 DNA reads TGTGCCAGCAGCCCTACGACAGGGGAGATTTACAATGAGCAGTTCTTC. This codes for CASSPTTGEIYNEQFF.

The chain's CDR3 is CASSLTIQGVWDGYTF. DNA for the CDR3: TGCGCCAGCAGCCTTACAATTCAGGGGGTTTGGGATGGCTACACCTTC. This chain links TRBV4-1 with TRBJ1-2, with 7 nucleotides matching TRBD1. CDR3 size: 16 residues. V lost 4 bases and J lost 6; bases outside the gene matches: 14. Germline-derived CDR1 and CDR2 are MGHRA and YSYEKL.

V usage is TRBV11-2 and J usage is TRBJ2-7, with a possible D match to TRBD1 (5 bases). V lost 4 bases and J lost 2, with 18 bases in between. Germline-derived CDR1 and CDR2 are SGHAT and FQNNGV. The CDR3 covers 16 residues. The CDR3 region is CASSWGLIEPTYEQYF. CDR3 nucleotides: TGTGCCAGCAGCTGGGGCTTAATTGAGCCAACCTACGAGCAGTACTTC.

This rearrangement joins TRBV5-1 to TRBJ1-2; 10 bases are shared with TRBD1. There are 14 residues in the CDR3. Germline CDR1 SGHRS, CDR2 YFSETQ. Trimming took 4 bases from V and 3 from J; bases not matched to a gene: 3. DNA for the CDR3: TGCGCCAGCAGCGCCGGACAGGGGGACTATGGCTACACCTTC. Translating it yields CASSAGQGDYGYTF.

This chain uses TRBV7-9 with TRBJ2-2; D gene unclear. In germline, CDR1 is SEHNR, CDR2 FQNEAQ (reference sequence). V was cut by 4 bases and J by 4 bases, with 4 bases left in between. The CDR3 is 12 residues long. The CDR3 nucleotides read TGTGCCAGCAGCTATAGCACCGGGGAGCTGTTTTTT. Translation gives CASSYSTGELFF.

V and J are TRBV30 and TRBJ2-7; 9 positions agree with TRBD1. The germline gives CDR1 GTSNPN, CDR2 SVGIG (reference sequence). The V and J ends lost 5 bases and 6 bases, in that order; junction bases with no gene match: 8. The CDR3 sequence is 13 residues long. CDR3 residues: CAWLRQGGAEQYF. The CDR3 DNA sequence: TGTGCCTGGCTTAGACAGGGGGGGGCCGAGCAGTACTTC.

The chain uses TRBV5-1 and TRBJ2-7; TRBD2 matches 8 bases. The CDR3 runs 13 residues. V dropped 4 bases and J dropped 2; count of bases not matched to a gene: 2. Per the germline V gene, CDR1 is SGHRS and CDR2 is YFSETQ. CDR3 protein: CASSPGLAYEQYF. The CDR3 region has the DNA TGCGCCAGCAGCCCGGGACTAGCCTACGAGCAGTACTTC.